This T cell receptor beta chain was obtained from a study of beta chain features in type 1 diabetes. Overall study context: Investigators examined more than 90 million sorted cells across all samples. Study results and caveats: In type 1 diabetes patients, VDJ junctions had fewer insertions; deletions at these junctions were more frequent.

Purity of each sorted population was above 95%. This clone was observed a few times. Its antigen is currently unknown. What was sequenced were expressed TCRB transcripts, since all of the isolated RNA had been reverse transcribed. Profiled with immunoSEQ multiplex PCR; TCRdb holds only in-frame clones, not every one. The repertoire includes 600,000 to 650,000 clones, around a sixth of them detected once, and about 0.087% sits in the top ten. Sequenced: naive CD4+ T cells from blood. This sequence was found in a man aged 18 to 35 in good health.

CDR3: CASSLVQTRFPAQYF. CDR3 sequence (DNA): TGCGCCAGCAGCTTGGTTCAGACCCGATTCCCGGCCCAGTACTTC. The rearrangement joins TRBV5-1 to TRBJ2-5; D is uncertain. CDR1 is SGHRS, CDR2 YFSETQ, per germline. The ends were cut back, 0 bases at V and 9 bases at J, with 18 bases in the middle. CDR3 size: 15 residues. The full variable domain, rest sourced from reference TRBV5-1 and TRBJ2-5, is KAGVTQTPRYLIKTRGQQVTLSCSPISGHRSVSWYQQTPGQGLQFLFEYFSETQRNKGNFPGRFSGRQFSNSRSEMNVSTLELGDSALYLCASSLVQTRFPAQYFGPGTRLLVL.